Below are 13 T cell receptor beta chains sequenced from a single sample in a study of memory CD4+ T cells and cytomegalovirus serostatus. Single viable CD3+CD4+CD8-CD45RO+ cells were sorted as the memory CD4+ T cells. The data were produced by immunoSEQ multiplex PCR, yet TCRdb's version contains in-frame clones alone and is incomplete. The sample contains over 35,000 clones, about 78% of which appear only once. Source material: memory CD4+ T cells from blood. The receptor source for this set is an adult in good health and CMV-seronegative.

This clone was seen a handful of times. The CDR3 DNA reads as TGTGCCAGCAGCTTAAGGGGATCCGGAAACACCATATATTTT. Protein product: CASSLRGSGNTIYF. The chain uses TRBV7-9 and TRBJ1-3, with a tentative D call TRBD1 (5 bases). The V end lost 2 bases, the J end lost 4 bases, and 9 bases lay between the germline ends. The germline V gene has CDR1 SEHNR and CDR2 FQNEAQ (reference sequence). This CDR3 comprises 14 residues.

The chain combines TRBV5-4 with TRBJ2-7, with a weak D call TRBD2 (5 bases). Germline V gene lookup returns CDR1 SGHNT and CDR2 YYREEE (reference sequence). Trimming removed 1 base from V and 7 bases from J, with 18 bases in between. The CDR3 totals 15 residues. The CDR3 region has the DNA TGTGCCAGCAGCTTGTTCCAGGATGGACTCTGGGAGCAGTACTTC. Translation gives CASSLFQDGLWEQYF.

V and J are TRBV7-8 and TRBJ1-6, with 7 bases identical to TRBD1. V shed 1 base, J shed 9 bases, and the junction held 6 bases outside the gene matches. CDR1 is SGHVS and CDR2 is FQNEAQ in the germline V gene. This CDR3 spans 15 amino acids. CDR3 sequence reads: CASSLEQGRASPLHF. CDR3 in DNA: TGTGCCAGCAGCTTAGAACAGGGGAGAGCTTCACCCCTCCACTTT.

The rearrangement joins TRBV6-1 to TRBJ2-7, with a possible D match to TRBD2 (6 bases). The germline gives CDR1 MNHNS, CDR2 SASEGT. The CDR3 extends over 12 amino acids. V dropped 8 bases and J dropped 3 bases, with 11 bases sitting between them. The CDR3 nucleotides are TGTGCCAGCTTCGCCGGGGGCTACGAGCAGTACTTC. Its translation: CASFAGGYEQYF.

The chain carries TRBV7-8 and TRBJ2-3; TRBD1 matches at 8 bases. Germline CDR1 SGHVS, CDR2 FQNEAQ. With V trimmed by 2 bases and J by 8 bases, 3 bases remained unmatched. The CDR3 spans 13 residues. The CDR3, as DNA: TGTGCCAGCAGCTTAAAGACAGGGGTTACGCAGTATTTT. Translation gives CASSLKTGVTQYF.

This chain connects TRBV6-1 to TRBJ2-3; D is unresolved. The ends were cut back, 0 bases at V and 5 bases at J, with 12 bases in the middle. The CDR3 covers 15 residues. Germline V gives CDR1 MNHNS, CDR2 SASEGT. CDR3 DNA sequence: TGTGCCAGCAGTGAAGCGGCAGGCTACGGAGATACGCAGTATTTT. This gives the protein CASSEAAGYGDTQYF.

This chain joins TRBV30 and TRBJ2-1, with D unresolved. Trimming took 2 bases from V and 10 from J, leaving 9 bases between them. There are 11 residues in the CDR3. Germline CDR1 GTSNPN, CDR2 SVGIG (reference sequence). The CDR3 spells CAWSPRKEQFF. CDR3 sequence (DNA): TGTGCCTGGAGTCCTAGAAAGGAGCAGTTCTTC.

The chain carries TRBV6-1 and TRBJ1-1; tentative D call: TRBD1 (5 bases). V gave up 7 bases and J gave up 1 base, with 10 bases separating them. The CDR3 has 13 amino acids. CDR1 is MNHNS, CDR2 SASEGT, per germline. This CDR3 reads CASTRGENTEAFF. The CDR3 region has the DNA TGTGCCAGCACCCGGGGGGAGAACACTGAAGCTTTCTTT.

The rearrangement joins TRBV7-8 to TRBJ2-1; 10 bases map to TRBD2. The CDR3 spans 16 residues. Trimming at V came to 1 base and at J to 7 bases, leaving 7 bases not matched to a gene. Per germline, CDR1 SGHVS and CDR2 FQNEAQ. This chain's CDR3 is CASSLVVAGGGNEQFF. The CDR3 coding sequence is TGTGCCAGCAGCTTAGTGGTAGCGGGGGGCGGAAATGAGCAGTTCTTC.

This chain connects TRBV11-3 to TRBJ2-1, with D perhaps TRBD2 (6 bases). Germline V gives CDR1 SGHNT, CDR2 YENEEA. This CDR3 has 15 amino acids. With 1 base removed from V and 1 base from J, the gap between germline ends came to 8 bases. CDR3 region: CASSLGLGSYNEQFF. For the CDR3, the DNA is TGTGCCAGCAGCTTAGGACTAGGGTCCTACAATGAGCAGTTCTTC.

The genes are TRBV19 and TRBJ2-1; 8 positions match TRBD2. This CDR3 region has 13 residues. The J segment lost 7 bases and the V segment lost 4 bases, leaving 3 bases of the junction unmatched. Germline V CDR1 and CDR2: LNHDA, SQIVND (reference sequence). As DNA, the CDR3 is TGTGCCAGTAGTACTCGGGGGGGGAATGAGCAGTTCTTC. Its protein is CASSTRGGNEQFF. The variable domain in full, with the rest retrieved from reference TRBV19 and TRBJ2-1, is DGGITQSPKYLFRKEGQNVTLSCEQNLNHDAMYWYRQDPGQGLRLIYYSQIVNDFQKGDIAEGYSVSREKKESFPLTVTSAQKNPTAFYLCASSTRGGNEQFFGPGTRLTVL.

The rearrangement joins TRBV27 to TRBJ1-4, with D hard to call. V lost 2 bases and J 8 bases, leaving 18 bases between the germline ends. This CDR3 is built from 16 residues. Germline V gene lookup returns CDR1 MNHEY and CDR2 SMNVEV (reference sequence). In nucleotides, the CDR3 is TGTGCCAGCAGTTTACAGCCACAAGCGGCACGGGAAAAACTGTTTTTT. Its translation: CASSLQPQAAREKLFF.

This chain links TRBV30 with TRBJ1-1; TRBD1 is a possible D gene (5 bases). Germline CDR1 reads GTSNPN; CDR2 reads SVGIG (reference sequence). V lost 3 bases and J lost 6, with 17 bases in between. The CDR3 runs 14 residues. CDR3 amino acids: CAWRTGTLGAEAFF. The DNA for the CDR3 is TGTGCCTGGAGAACCGGGACCCTGGGCGCTGAAGCTTTCTTT.